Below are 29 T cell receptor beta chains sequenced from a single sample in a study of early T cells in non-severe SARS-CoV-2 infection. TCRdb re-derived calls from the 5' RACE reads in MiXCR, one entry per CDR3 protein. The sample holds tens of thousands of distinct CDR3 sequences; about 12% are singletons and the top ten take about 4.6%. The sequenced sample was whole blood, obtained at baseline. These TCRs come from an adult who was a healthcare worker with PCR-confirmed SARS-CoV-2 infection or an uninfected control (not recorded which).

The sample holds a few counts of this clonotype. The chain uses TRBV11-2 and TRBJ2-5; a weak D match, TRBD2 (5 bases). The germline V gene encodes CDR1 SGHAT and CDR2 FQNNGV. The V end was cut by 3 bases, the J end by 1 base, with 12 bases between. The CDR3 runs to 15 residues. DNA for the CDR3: TGTGCCAGCAGCTTCTGGAGGAGTGGCCAAGAGACCCAGTACTTC. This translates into CASSFWRSGQETQYF.

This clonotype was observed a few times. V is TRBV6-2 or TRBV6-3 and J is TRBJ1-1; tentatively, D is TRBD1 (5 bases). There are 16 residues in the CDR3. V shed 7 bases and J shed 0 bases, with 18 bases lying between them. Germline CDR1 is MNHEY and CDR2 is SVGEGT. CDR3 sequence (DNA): TGTGCCAGCATCGGCTATGAGGGGACCTTGAACACTGAAGCTTTCTTT. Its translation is CASIGYEGTLNTEAFF.

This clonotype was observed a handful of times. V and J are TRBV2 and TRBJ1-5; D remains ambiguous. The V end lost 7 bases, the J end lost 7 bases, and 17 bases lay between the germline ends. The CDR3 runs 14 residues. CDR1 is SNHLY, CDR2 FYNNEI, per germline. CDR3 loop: CASNQGPSGQPQHF. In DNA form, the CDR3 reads TGTGCCAGCAATCAAGGGCCGTCTGGGCAGCCCCAGCATTTT.

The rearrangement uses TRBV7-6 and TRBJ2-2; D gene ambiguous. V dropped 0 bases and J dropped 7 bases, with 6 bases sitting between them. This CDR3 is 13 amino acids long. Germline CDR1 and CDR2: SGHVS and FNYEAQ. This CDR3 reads CASSLAMVGELFF. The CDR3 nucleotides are TGTGCCAGCAGCTTAGCGATGGTCGGGGAGCTGTTTTTT.

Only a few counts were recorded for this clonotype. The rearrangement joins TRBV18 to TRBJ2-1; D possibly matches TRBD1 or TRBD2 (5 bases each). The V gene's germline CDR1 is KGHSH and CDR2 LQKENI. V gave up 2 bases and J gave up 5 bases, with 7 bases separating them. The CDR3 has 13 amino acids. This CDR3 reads CASSPWGNNEQFF. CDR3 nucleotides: TGTGCCAGCTCACCATGGGGGAACAATGAGCAGTTCTTC.

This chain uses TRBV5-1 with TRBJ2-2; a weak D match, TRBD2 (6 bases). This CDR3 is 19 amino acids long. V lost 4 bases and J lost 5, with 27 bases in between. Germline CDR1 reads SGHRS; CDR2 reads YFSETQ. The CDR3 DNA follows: TGCGCCAGCAGCATCCGCCCTGGTGGAGGGGCCGCAGCTACCGGGGAGCTGTTTTTT. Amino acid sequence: CASSIRPGGGAAATGELFF.

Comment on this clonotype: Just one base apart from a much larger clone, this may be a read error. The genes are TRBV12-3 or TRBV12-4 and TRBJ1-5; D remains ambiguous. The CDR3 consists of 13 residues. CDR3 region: CAISLRRDQPQHF. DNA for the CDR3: TGTGCCATCAGTTTGAGGAGGGATCAGCCCCAGCATTTT.

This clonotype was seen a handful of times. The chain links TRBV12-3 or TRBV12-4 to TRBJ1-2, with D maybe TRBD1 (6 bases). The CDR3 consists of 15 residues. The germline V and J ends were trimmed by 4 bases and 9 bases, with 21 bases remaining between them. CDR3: CASSSSGGLIHRYTF. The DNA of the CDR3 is TGTGCCAGCAGTTCCTCCGGGGGGCTTATCCATCGCTACACCTTC.

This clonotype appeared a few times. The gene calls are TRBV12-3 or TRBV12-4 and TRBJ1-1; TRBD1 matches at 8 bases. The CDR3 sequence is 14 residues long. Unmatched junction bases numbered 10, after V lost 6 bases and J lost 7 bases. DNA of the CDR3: TGTGCCAGCAGACAAGACAGGGGTATCGGTGAAGCTTTCTTT. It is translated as CASRQDRGIGEAFF.

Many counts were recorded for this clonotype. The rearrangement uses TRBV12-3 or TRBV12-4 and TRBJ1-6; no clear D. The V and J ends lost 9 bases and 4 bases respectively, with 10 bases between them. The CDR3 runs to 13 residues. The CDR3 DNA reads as TGTGCCAGTCGAGATACGTATAATTCACCCCTCCACTTT. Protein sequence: CASRDTYNSPLHF.

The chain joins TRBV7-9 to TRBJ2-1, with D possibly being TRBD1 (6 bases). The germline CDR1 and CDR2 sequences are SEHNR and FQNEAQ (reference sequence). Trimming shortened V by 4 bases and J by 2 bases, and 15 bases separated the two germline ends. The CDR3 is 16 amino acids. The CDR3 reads CASSSLQGPAYNEQFF. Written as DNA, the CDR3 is TGTGCCAGCAGCTCCCTCCAGGGGCCAGCCTACAATGAGCAGTTCTTC.

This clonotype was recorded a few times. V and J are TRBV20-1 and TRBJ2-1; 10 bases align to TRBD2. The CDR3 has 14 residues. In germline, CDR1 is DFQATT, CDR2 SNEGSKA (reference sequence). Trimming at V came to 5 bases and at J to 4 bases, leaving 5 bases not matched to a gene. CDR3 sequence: CSAPLAGVYNEQFF. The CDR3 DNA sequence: TGCAGTGCTCCCCTAGCGGGAGTATACAATGAGCAGTTCTTC.

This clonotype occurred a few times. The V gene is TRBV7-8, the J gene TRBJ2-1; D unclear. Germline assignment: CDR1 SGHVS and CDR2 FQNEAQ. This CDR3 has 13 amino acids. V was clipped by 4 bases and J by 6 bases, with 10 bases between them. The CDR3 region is CASSSYTSNEQFF. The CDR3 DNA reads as TGTGCCAGCAGCTCGTATACTTCCAATGAGCAGTTCTTC.

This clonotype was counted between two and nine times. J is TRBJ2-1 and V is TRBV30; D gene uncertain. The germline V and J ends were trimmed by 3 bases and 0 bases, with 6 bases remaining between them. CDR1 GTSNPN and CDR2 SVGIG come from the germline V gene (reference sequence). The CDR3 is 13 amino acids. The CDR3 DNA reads TGTGCCTGGAGGGAGAGCTCCTACAATGAGCAGTTCTTC. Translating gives CAWRESSYNEQFF.

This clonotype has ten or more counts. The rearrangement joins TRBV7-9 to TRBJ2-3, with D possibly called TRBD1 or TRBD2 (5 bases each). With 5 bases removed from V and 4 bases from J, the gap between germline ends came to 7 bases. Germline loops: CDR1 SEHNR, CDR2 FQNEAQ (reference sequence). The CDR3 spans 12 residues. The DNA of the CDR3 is TGTGCCAGCAGCAGAGGGGCAGATACGCAGTATTTT. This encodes CASSRGADTQYF.

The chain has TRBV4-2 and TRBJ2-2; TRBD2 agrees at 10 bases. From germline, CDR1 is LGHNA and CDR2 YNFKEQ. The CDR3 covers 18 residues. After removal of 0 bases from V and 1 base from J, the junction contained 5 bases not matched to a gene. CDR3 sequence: CASSQDQGLAKNTGELFF. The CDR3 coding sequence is TGTGCCAGCAGCCAAGATCAGGGACTAGCGAAGAACACCGGGGAGCTGTTTTTT.

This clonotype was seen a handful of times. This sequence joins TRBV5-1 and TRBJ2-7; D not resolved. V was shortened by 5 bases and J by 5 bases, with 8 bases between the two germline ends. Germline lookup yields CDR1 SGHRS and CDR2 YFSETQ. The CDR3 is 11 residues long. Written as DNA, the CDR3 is TGCGCCAGCAGTAGCATGAACGAGCAGTACTTC. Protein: CASSSMNEQYF.

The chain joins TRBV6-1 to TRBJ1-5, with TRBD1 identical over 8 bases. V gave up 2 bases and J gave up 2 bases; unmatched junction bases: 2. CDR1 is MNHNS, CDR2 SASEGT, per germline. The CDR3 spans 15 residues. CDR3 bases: TGTGCCAGCAGTGAAATGGGACAGGGCAATCAGCCCCAGCATTTT. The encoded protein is CASSEMGQGNQPQHF.

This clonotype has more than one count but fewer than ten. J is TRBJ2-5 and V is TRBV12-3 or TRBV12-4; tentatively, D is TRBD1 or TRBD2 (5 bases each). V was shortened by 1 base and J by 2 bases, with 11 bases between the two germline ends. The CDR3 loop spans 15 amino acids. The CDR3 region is CASSLVRGRQETQYF. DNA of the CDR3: TGTGCCAGCAGTTTAGTAAGGGGACGACAAGAGACCCAGTACTTC.

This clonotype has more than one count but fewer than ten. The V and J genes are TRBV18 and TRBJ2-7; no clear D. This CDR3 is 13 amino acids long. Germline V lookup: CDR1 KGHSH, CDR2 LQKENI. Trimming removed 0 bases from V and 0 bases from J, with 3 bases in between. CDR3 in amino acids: CASSPPTSYEQYF. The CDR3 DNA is TGTGCCAGCTCACCACCCACCTCCTACGAGCAGTACTTC.

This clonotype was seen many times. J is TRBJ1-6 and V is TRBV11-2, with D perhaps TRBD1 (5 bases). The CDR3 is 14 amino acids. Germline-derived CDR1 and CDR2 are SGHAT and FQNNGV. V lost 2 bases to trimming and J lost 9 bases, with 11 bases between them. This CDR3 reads CASSLIRGISPLHF. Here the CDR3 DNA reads TGTGCCAGCAGCTTAATTCGGGGGATTTCACCCCTCCACTTT.

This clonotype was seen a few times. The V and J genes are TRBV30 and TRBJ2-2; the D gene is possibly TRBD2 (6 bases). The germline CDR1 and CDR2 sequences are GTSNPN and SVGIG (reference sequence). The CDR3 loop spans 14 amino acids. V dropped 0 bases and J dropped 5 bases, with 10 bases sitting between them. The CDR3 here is CAWSVLGGTGELFF. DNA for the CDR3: TGTGCCTGGAGTGTACTCGGGGGTACCGGGGAGCTGTTTTTT.

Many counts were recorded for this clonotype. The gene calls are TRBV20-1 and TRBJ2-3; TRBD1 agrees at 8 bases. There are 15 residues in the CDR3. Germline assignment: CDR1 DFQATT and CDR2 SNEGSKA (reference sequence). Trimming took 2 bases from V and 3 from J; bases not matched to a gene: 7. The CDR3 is CSARLGQGRTDTQYF. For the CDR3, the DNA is TGCAGTGCTAGATTAGGACAGGGAAGGACAGATACGCAGTATTTT.

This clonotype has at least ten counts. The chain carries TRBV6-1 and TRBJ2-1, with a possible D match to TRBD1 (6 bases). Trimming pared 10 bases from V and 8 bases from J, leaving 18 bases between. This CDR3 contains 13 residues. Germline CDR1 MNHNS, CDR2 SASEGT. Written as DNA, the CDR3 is TGTGCCACAGCAGGGGTACAGGAGGATGAGCAGTTCTTC. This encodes CATAGVQEDEQFF.

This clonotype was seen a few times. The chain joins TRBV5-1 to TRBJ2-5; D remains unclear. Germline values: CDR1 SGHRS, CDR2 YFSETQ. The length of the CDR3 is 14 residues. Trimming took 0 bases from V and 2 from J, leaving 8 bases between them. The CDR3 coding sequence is TGCGCCAGCAGCTTGGGAATCAGGCAAGAGACCCAGTACTTC. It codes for CASSLGIRQETQYF.

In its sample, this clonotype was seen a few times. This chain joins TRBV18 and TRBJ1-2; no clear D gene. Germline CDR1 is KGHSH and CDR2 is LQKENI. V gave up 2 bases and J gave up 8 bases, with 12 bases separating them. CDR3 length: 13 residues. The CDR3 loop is CASSPGSEKGYTF. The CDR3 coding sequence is TGTGCCAGCTCACCAGGATCCGAAAAGGGCTACACCTTC. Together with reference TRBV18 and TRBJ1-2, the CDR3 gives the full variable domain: NAGVMQNPRHLVRRRGQEARLRCSPMKGHSHVYWYRQLPEEGLKFMVYLQKENIIDESGMPKERFSAEFPKEGPSILRIQQVVRGDSAAYFCASSPGSEKGYTFGSGTRLTVV.

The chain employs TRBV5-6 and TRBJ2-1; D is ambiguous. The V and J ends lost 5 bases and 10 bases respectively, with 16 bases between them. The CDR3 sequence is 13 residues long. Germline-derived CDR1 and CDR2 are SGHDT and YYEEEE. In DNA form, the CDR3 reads TGTGCCAGCAGTTCTATTCATGCTTCGGAGCAGTTCTTC. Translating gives CASSSIHASEQFF.

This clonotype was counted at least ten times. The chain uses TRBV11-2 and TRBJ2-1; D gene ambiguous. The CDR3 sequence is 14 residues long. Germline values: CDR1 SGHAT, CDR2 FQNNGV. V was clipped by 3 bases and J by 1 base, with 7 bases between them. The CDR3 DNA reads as TGTGCCAGCAGCTTTCCTGGGTCCTACAATGAGCAGTTCTTC. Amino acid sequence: CASSFPGSYNEQFF.

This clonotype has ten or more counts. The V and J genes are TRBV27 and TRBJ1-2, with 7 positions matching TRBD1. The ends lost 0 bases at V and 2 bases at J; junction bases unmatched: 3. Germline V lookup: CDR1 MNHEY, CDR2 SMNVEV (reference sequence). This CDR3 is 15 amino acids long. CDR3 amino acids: CASSLSLTGNYGYTF. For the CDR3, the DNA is TGTGCCAGCAGTTTATCCCTGACAGGGAACTATGGCTACACCTTC.